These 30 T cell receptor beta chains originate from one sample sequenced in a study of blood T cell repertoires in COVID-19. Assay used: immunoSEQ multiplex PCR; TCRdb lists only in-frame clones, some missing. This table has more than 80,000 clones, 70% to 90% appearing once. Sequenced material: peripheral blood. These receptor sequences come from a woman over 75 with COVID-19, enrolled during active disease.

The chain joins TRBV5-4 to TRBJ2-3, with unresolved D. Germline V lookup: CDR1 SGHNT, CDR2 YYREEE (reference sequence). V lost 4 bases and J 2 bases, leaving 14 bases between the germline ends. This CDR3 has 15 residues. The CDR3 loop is CASSTTVLSTDTQYF. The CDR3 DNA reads TGTGCCAGCAGCACTACCGTACTTTCCACAGATACGCAGTATTTT.

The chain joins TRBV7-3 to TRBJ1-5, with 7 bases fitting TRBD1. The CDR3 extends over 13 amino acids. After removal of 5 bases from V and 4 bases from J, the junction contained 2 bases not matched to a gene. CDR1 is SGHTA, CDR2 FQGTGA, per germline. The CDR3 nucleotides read TGTGCCAGCAGCCCGACAGGGAATCAGCCCCAGCATTTT. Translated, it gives CASSPTGNQPQHF.

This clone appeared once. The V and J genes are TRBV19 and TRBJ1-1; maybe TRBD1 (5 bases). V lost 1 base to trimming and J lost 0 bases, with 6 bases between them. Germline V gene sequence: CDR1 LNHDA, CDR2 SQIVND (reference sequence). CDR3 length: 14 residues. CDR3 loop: CASSIGQMNTEAFF. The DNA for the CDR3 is TGTGCCAGTAGTATAGGACAGATGAACACTGAAGCTTTCTTT.

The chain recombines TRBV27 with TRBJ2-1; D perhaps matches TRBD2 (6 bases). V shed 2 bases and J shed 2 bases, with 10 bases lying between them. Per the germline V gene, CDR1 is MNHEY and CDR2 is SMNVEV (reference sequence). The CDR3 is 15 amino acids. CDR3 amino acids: CASSLGGVTYNEQFF. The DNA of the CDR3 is TGTGCCAGCAGTTTAGGCGGGGTAACCTACAATGAGCAGTTCTTC.

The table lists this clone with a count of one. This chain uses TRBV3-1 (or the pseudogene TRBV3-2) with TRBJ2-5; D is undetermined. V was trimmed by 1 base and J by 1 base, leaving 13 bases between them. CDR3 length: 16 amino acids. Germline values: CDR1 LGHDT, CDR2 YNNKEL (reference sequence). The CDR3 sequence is CASSQAPQAVQETQYF. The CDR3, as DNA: TGTGCCAGCAGCCAAGCACCCCAGGCAGTCCAAGAGACCCAGTACTTC.

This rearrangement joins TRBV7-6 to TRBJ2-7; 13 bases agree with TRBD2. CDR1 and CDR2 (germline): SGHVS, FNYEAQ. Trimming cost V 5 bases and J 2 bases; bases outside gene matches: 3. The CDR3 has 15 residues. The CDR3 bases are TGTGCCAGCAGCCCCACTAGCGGGGGGGCCTACGAGCAGTACTTC. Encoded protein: CASSPTSGGAYEQYF.

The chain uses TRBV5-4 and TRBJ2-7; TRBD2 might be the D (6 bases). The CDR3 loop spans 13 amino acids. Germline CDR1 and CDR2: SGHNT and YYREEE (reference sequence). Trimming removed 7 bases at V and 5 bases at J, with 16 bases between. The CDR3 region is CASGLRGGDEQYF. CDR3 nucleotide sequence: TGTGCCAGCGGCCTCCGCGGAGGGGACGAGCAGTACTTC.

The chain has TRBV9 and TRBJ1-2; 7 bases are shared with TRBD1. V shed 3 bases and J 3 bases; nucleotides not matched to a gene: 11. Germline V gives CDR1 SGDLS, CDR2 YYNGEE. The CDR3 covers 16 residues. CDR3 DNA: TGTGCCAGCAGCGCCTCCGGGACAGCTCGTTACTATGGCTACACCTTC. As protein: CASSASGTARYYGYTF.

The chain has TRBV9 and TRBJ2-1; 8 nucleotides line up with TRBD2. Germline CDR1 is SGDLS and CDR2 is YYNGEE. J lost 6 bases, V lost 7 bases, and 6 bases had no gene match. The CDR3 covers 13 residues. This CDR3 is CASRGAGVNEQFF. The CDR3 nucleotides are TGTGCCAGCCGCGGAGCGGGAGTCAATGAGCAGTTCTTC.

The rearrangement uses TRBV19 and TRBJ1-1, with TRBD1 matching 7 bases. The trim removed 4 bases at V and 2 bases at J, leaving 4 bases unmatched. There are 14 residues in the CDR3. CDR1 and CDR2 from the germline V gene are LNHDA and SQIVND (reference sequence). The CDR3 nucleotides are TGTGCCAGTAGTAACTACAGGGGAAACACTGAAGCTTTCTTT. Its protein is CASSNYRGNTEAFF.

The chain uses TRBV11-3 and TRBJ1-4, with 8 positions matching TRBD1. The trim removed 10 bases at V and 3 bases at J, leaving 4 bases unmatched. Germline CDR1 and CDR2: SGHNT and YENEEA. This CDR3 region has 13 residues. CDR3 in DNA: TGTGCCAACCTGGACAGGGCTAATGAAAAACTGTTTTTT. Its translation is CANLDRANEKLFF.

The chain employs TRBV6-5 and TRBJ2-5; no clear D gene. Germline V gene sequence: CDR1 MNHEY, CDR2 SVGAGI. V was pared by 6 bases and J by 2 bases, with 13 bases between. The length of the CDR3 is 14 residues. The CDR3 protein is CASSPFNEQETQYF. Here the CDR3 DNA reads TGTGCCAGCAGCCCGTTTAATGAGCAAGAGACCCAGTACTTC.

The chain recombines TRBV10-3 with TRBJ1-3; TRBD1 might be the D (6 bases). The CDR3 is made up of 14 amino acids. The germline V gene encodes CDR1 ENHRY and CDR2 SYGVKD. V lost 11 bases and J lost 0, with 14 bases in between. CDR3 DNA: TGTGCCGGACGTGCAGGGGTCTCTGGAAACACCATATATTTT. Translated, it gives CAGRAGVSGNTIYF.

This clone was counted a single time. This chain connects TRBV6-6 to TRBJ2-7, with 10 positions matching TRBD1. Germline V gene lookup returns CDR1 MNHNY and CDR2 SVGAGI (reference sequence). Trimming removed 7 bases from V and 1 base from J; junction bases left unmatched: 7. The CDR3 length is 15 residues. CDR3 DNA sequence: TGTGCCAGCAACCACCGGGACAGGGGTTCCTACGAGCAGTACTTC. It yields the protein CASNHRDRGSYEQYF.

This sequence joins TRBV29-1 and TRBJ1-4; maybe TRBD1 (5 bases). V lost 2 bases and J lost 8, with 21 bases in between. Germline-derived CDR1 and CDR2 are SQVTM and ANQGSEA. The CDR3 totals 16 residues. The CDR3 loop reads CSVEISAGRGGEKLFF. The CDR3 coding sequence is TGCAGCGTTGAAATCAGTGCGGGACGCGGAGGAGAAAAACTGTTTTTT.

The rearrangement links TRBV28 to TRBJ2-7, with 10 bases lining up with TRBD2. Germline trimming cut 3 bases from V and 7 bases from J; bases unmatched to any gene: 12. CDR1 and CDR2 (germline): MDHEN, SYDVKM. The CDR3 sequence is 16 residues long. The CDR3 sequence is CASSFSQSGRVREQYF. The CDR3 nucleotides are TGTGCCAGCAGTTTCTCTCAGAGCGGGAGGGTTCGTGAGCAGTACTTC. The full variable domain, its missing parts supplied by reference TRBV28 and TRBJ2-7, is DVKVTQSSRYLVKRTGEKVFLECVQDMDHENMFWYRQDPGLGLRLIYFSYDVKMKEKGDIPEGYSVSREKKERFSLILESASTNQTSMYLCASSFSQSGRVREQYFGPGTRLTVT.

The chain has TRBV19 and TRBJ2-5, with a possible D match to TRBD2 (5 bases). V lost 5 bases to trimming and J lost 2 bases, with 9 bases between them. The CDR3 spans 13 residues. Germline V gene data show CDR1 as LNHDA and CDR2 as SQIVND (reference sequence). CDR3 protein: CASSGGVQETQYF. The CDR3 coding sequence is TGTGCCAGTAGTGGAGGTGTACAAGAGACCCAGTACTTC.

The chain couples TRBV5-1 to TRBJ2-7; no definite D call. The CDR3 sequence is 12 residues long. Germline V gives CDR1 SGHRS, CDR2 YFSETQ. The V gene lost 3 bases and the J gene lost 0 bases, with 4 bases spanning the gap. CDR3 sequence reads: CASSSISYEQYF. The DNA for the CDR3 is TGCGCCAGCAGCTCCATCTCCTACGAGCAGTACTTC.

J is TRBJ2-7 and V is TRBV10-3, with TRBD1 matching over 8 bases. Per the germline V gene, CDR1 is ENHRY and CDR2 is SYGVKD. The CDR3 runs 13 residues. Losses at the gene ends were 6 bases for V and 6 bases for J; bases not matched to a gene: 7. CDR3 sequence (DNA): TGTGCCATCAGGACAGGGGAGGTGGGCGAGCAGTACTTC. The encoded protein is CAIRTGEVGEQYF.

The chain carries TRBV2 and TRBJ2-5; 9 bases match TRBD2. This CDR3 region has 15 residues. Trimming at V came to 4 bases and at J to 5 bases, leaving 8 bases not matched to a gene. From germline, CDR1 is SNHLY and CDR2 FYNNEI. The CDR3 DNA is TGTGCCAGCAGTGGTAGCGGGGGCCGGGGGGAGACCCAGTACTTC. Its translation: CASSGSGGRGETQYF.

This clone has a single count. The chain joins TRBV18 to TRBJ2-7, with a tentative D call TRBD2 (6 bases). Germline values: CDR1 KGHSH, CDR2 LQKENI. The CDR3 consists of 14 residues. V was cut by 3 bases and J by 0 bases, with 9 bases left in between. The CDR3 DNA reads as TGTGCCAGCTCACCGGTAGCGGACTCCTACGAGCAGTACTTC. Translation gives CASSPVADSYEQYF.

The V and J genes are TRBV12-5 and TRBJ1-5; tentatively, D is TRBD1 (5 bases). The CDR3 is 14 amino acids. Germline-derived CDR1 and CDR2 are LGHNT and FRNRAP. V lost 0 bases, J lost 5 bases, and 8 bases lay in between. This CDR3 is CASGLVPGYQPQHF. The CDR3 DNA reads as TGTGCTAGTGGTTTGGTTCCAGGGTATCAGCCCCAGCATTTT.

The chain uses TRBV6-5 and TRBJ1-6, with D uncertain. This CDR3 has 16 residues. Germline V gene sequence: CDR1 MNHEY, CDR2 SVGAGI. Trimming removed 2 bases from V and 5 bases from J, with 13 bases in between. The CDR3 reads CASSYPGDRHNSPLHF. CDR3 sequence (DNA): TGTGCCAGCAGTTACCCAGGCGACCGTCATAATTCACCCCTCCACTTT.

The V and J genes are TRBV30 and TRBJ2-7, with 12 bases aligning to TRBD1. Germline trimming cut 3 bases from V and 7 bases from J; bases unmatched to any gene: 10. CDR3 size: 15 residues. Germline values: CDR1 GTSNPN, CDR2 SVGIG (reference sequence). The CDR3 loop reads CAWRKPGQGALEQYF. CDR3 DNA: TGTGCCTGGAGGAAACCGGGACAGGGGGCCCTTGAGCAGTACTTC.

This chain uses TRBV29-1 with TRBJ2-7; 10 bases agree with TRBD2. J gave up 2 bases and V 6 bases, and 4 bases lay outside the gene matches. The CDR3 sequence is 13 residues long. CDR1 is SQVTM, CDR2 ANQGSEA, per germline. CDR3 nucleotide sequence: TGCAGCGTCTTAGCGGGAGGCGCCTACGAGCAGTACTTC. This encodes CSVLAGGAYEQYF.

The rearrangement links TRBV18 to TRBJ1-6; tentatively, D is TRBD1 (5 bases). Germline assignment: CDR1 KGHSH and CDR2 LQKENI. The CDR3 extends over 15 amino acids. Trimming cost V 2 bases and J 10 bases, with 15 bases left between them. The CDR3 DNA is TGTGCCAGCTCACCAGGTCAGGGAATCATCTCACCCCTCCACTTT. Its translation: CASSPGQGIISPLHF.

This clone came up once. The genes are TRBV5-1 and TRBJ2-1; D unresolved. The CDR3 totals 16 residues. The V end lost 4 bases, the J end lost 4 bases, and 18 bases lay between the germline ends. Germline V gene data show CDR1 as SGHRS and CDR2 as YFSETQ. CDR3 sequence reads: CASSPSVAVPYNEQFF. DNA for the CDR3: TGCGCCAGCAGCCCCTCGGTGGCGGTTCCTTACAATGAGCAGTTCTTC.

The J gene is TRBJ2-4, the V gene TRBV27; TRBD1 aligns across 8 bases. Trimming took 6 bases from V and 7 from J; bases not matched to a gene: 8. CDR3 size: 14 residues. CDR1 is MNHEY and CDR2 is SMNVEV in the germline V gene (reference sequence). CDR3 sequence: CASSTKTGENIQYF. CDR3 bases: TGTGCCAGCAGCACTAAGACAGGGGAGAACATTCAGTACTTC.

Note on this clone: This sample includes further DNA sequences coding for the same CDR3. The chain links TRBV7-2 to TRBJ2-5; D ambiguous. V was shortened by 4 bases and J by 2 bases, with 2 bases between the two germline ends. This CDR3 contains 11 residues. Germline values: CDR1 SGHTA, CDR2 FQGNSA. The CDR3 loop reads CASSSQETQYF. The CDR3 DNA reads TGTGCCAGCAGCTCACAAGAGACCCAGTACTTC.

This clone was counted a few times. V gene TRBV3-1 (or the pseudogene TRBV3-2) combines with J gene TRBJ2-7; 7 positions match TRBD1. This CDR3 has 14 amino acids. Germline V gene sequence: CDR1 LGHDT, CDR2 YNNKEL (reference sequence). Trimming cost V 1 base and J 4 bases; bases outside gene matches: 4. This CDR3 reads CASSQVGTAYEQYF. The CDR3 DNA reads TGTGCCAGCAGCCAAGTGGGGACAGCTTACGAGCAGTACTTC.